One and the same sample provided the 30 T cell receptor beta chains below, sequenced in a study of STAT5B mutations in CD4+ large granular lymphocyte leukemia. Here immunoSEQ multiplex PCR was the method, and the copy in TCRdb shows in-frame clones only, minus some. Of around 29,000 clones listed, approximately 84% are singletons. The sequenced material came from CD4+ T cells from blood buffy coats. The origin of the receptors is a human donor in good health.

This chain joins TRBV6-5 and TRBJ2-5; D is ambiguous. The CDR3 is 13 amino acids. Germline-derived CDR1 and CDR2 are MNHEY and SVGAGI. Trimming stripped 0 bases from V and 4 bases from J, with 6 bases between. CDR3 coding DNA: TGTGCCAGCAGTTACTCCCCGGTAGAGACCCAGTACTTC. Its protein is CASSYSPVETQYF.

This clone has a single count. This chain uses TRBV7-2 with TRBJ2-7, with D maybe TRBD2 (5 bases). V was clipped by 5 bases and J by 5 bases, with 16 bases between them. The germline gives CDR1 SGHTA, CDR2 FQGNSA. This CDR3 is 14 amino acids long. CDR3 DNA: TGTGCCAGCAGCCCGAGTGGGCTAGCCCACGAGCAGTACTTC. Translating it yields CASSPSGLAHEQYF.

J is TRBJ2-2 and V is TRBV28, with 10 bases identical to TRBD1. CDR1 is MDHEN and CDR2 is SYDVKM in the germline V gene. Trimming removed 7 bases from V and 2 bases from J; junction bases left unmatched: 13. The CDR3 is 18 residues long. CDR3 in DNA: TGTGCCAGCACCCCCGGGACAGGGGACATAGACAACACCGGGGAGCTGTTTTTT. Its protein product is CASTPGTGDIDNTGELFF.

The rearrangement uses TRBV19 and TRBJ2-5, with D perhaps being TRBD1 or TRBD2 (5 bases each). From germline, CDR1 is LNHDA and CDR2 SQIVND (reference sequence). This CDR3 contains 12 residues. The CDR3 reads CASGGDGETQYF. The CDR3, as DNA: TGTGCGTCTGGGGGAGATGGAGAGACCCAGTACTTC.

V gene TRBV5-4 combines with J gene TRBJ2-7, with D perhaps assigned TRBD1 or TRBD2 (5 bases each). Germline loops: CDR1 SGHNT, CDR2 YYREEE (reference sequence). The ends were cut back, 5 bases at V and 3 bases at J, with 12 bases in the middle. The CDR3 contains 13 residues. CDR3 nucleotide sequence: TGTGCCAGCAGACGAGGGGAGAACTACGAGCAGTACTTC. Residues: CASRRGENYEQYF. The whole variable domain, remainder taken from reference TRBV5-4 and TRBJ2-7, is ETGVTQSPTHLIKTRGQQVTLRCSSQSGHNTVSWYQQALGQGPQFIFQYYREEENGRGNFPPRFSGLQFPNYSSELNVNALELDDSALYLCASRRGENYEQYFGPGTRLTVT.

The chain combines TRBV7-2 with TRBJ1-2; D is uncertain. V was trimmed by 1 base and J by 2 bases, leaving 8 bases between them. There are 14 residues in the CDR3. Germline CDR1 SGHTA, CDR2 FQGNSA. This chain's CDR3 is CASSLDSANYGYTF. As DNA, the CDR3 is TGTGCCAGCAGCTTAGATTCAGCAAACTATGGCTACACCTTC.

There are a few counts of this clone. This sequence joins TRBV5-1 and TRBJ1-1, with D perhaps matching TRBD1 (6 bases). The V gene's germline CDR1 is SGHRS and CDR2 YFSETQ. V dropped 0 bases and J dropped 0 bases, with 9 bases sitting between them. The CDR3 covers 15 residues. The CDR3 reads CASSLEGGLNTEAFF. The CDR3 region has the DNA TGCGCCAGCAGCTTGGAGGGGGGCTTGAACACTGAAGCTTTCTTT.

The chain uses TRBV6-5 and TRBJ2-1; D call uncertain. Germline assignment: CDR1 MNHEY and CDR2 SVGAGI. The CDR3 has 14 residues. V lost 6 bases to trimming and J lost 0 bases, with 9 bases between them. The CDR3 sequence is CASRDLSSYNEQFF. CDR3 DNA sequence: TGTGCCAGCAGAGACTTGAGCTCCTACAATGAGCAGTTCTTC.

CDR3 protein: CAWTVSSGNTIYF. The CDR3 DNA sequence: TGTGCCTGGACCGTGAGCTCTGGAAACACCATATATTTT. J is TRBJ1-3 and V is TRBV30; no firm D call. V shed 4 bases and J shed 0 bases, with 7 bases lying between them. Germline-derived CDR1 and CDR2 are GTSNPN and SVGIG (reference sequence). The CDR3 spans 13 residues.

The CDR3 DNA sequence: TGTGCCAGCTCGGGACTAGTCGTCTCTGGGGCCAACGTCCTGACTTTC. Translating it yields CASSGLVVSGANVLTF. The genes are TRBV28 and TRBJ2-6, with 8 bases that match TRBD2. This CDR3 region has 16 residues. The J segment lost 0 bases and the V segment lost 8 bases, leaving 6 bases of the junction unmatched. Germline loops: CDR1 MDHEN, CDR2 SYDVKM.

The chain couples TRBV28 to TRBJ2-3; 8 bases match TRBD2. The ends lost 7 bases at V and 1 base at J; junction bases unmatched: 1. The CDR3 consists of 13 residues. CDR1 MDHEN and CDR2 SYDVKM come from the germline V gene. This chain's CDR3 is CASTGGGTDTQYF. CDR3 in DNA: TGTGCCAGCACGGGGGGGGGCACAGATACGCAGTATTTT.

The V and J genes are TRBV5-1 and TRBJ2-7; no clear D. The CDR3 runs to 15 residues. The ends were cut back, 0 bases at V and 4 bases at J, with 14 bases in the middle. In germline, CDR1 is SGHRS, CDR2 YFSETQ. CDR3 region: CASSLDDPGRYEQYF. The CDR3 nucleotides are TGCGCCAGCAGCTTGGATGACCCCGGTAGGTACGAGCAGTACTTC.

The chain combines TRBV7-6 with TRBJ2-5, with 8 bases identical to TRBD1. The CDR3 length is 16 residues. Per germline, CDR1 SGHVS and CDR2 FNYEAQ. The trim removed 1 base at V and 4 bases at J, leaving 8 bases unmatched. CDR3 DNA sequence: TGTGCCAGCAGCTTAGTGGGACAGGTTTCGGGAGAGACCCAGTACTTC. This codes for CASSLVGQVSGETQYF.

The chain's CDR3 is CASSVGGGAGRYEQYV. The CDR3 bases are TGTGCCAGCAGTGTTGGAGGGGGCGCGGGCCGCTACGAGCAGTACGTC. The V call is TRBV6-1, the J call TRBJ2-7; D perhaps matches TRBD1 (7 bases). This CDR3 contains 16 residues. Trimming shortened V by 4 bases and J by 3 bases, and 19 bases separated the two germline ends. CDR1 and CDR2 from the germline V gene are MNHNS and SASEGT.

V gene TRBV6-1 combines with J gene TRBJ2-1; D not resolved. The germline V gene encodes CDR1 MNHNS and CDR2 SASEGT. V gave up 7 bases and J gave up 8 bases, with 21 bases separating them. The CDR3 extends over 15 amino acids. For the CDR3, the DNA is TGTGCCAGCACCCTACAAATAGGTAATGGGCATGAGCAGTTCTTC. Amino acids: CASTLQIGNGHEQFF.

V and J are TRBV30 and TRBJ2-5; 8 nucleotides line up with TRBD2. This CDR3 is built from 14 residues. Trimming took 2 bases from V and 5 from J; bases not matched to a gene: 7. CDR1 is GTSNPN and CDR2 is SVGIG in the germline V gene (reference sequence). The CDR3 here is CAWSPRGAGETQYF. Here the CDR3 DNA reads TGTGCCTGGAGTCCGCGGGGGGCCGGGGAGACCCAGTACTTC. Full variable domain (missing parts from reference TRBV30 and TRBJ2-5): SQTIHQWPATLVQPVGSPLSLECTVEGTSNPNLYWYRQAAGRGLQLLFYSVGIGQISSEVPQNLSASRPQDRQFILSSKKLLLSDSGFYLCAWSPRGAGETQYFGPGTRLLVL.

The chain has TRBV27 and TRBJ2-3; 9 positions agree with TRBD2. Germline loops: CDR1 MNHEY, CDR2 SMNVEV (reference sequence). Trimming removed 7 bases from V and 5 bases from J; junction bases left unmatched: 16. This CDR3 contains 17 residues. The CDR3 coding sequence is TGTGCCAGCAATATCGCCTTTGGCGGGAGGGCCTTAGATACGCAGTATTTT. Protein product: CASNIAFGGRALDTQYF.

The gene calls are TRBV15 and TRBJ1-2; 7 positions agree with TRBD1. CDR1 LNHNV and CDR2 YYDKDF come from the germline V gene (reference sequence). V gave up 8 bases and J gave up 2 bases; unmatched junction bases: 8. This CDR3 is built from 14 residues. Here the CDR3 DNA reads TGTGCCACCTCCAAGGGGGCGGAAAACTATGGCTACACCTTC. This codes for CATSKGAENYGYTF.

This clone was seen just once. The V call is TRBV5-6, the J call TRBJ2-5; the D gene is possibly TRBD1 (6 bases). This CDR3 has 14 residues. Trimming took off 1 base at V and 1 base at J, with 8 bases between the two ends. Germline V gene data show CDR1 as SGHDT and CDR2 as YYEEEE. CDR3 sequence reads: CASSLRGTQETQYF. The CDR3 DNA is TGTGCCAGCAGCTTGAGGGGGACCCAAGAGACCCAGTACTTC. The variable domain in full, with the rest retrieved from reference TRBV5-6 and TRBJ2-5, is DAGVTQSPTHLIKTRGQQVTLRCSPKSGHDTVSWYQQALGQGPQFIFQYYEEEERQRGNFPDRFSGHQFPNYSSELNVNALLLGDSALYLCASSLRGTQETQYFGPGTRLLVL.

This clone showed up just a few times. The V gene is TRBV6-5, the J gene TRBJ1-6, with TRBD1 matching 7 bases. Per the germline V gene, CDR1 is MNHEY and CDR2 is SVGAGI. J gave up 12 bases and V 11 bases, and 10 bases lay outside the gene matches. The CDR3 covers 12 residues. The DNA for the CDR3 is TGTGCCGCCAGACAGGGAGGGGGACCCCTCCACTTT. As protein: CAARQGGGPLHF.

The chain combines TRBV7-6 with TRBJ2-5, with D uncertain. The V gene's germline CDR1 is SGHVS and CDR2 FNYEAQ. The CDR3 consists of 15 residues. With 0 bases removed from V and 5 bases from J, the gap between germline ends came to 13 bases. The DNA for the CDR3 is TGTGCCAGCAGCTTAGCAGAAGGACCAAGGGAGACCCAGTACTTC. It encodes CASSLAEGPRETQYF.

The rearrangement joins TRBV5-1 to TRBJ2-1, with 13 bases lining up with TRBD2. Germline CDR1 and CDR2: SGHRS and YFSETQ. The CDR3 contains 14 residues. V lost 6 bases, J lost 7 bases, and 4 bases stayed unmatched. The CDR3 DNA sequence: TGCGCCAGCACGCGGACTAGCGGGAGTAATGAGCAGTTCTTC. It encodes CASTRTSGSNEQFF.

CDR3 residues: CASSPGTSGSRETQYF. In DNA form, the CDR3 reads TGTGCCAGCAGCCCGGGGACTAGCGGGAGTCGAGAGACCCAGTACTTC. The chain links TRBV27 to TRBJ2-5, with TRBD2 matching 14 bases. The CDR3 loop spans 16 amino acids. After removal of 6 bases from V and 4 bases from J, the junction contained 7 bases not matched to a gene. CDR1 and CDR2 (germline): MNHEY, SMNVEV (reference sequence).

This clone was found once. DNA for the CDR3: TGTGCCAGCAGTGAACCCGGGGGCCTATCTTCCTACGAGCAGTACTTC. Its protein is CASSEPGGLSSYEQYF. The gene calls are TRBV6-1 and TRBJ2-7, with D perhaps matching TRBD1 or TRBD2 (6 bases each). Germline CDR1 is MNHNS and CDR2 is SASEGT. V gave up 2 bases and J gave up 1 base, with 15 bases separating them. This CDR3 comprises 16 residues.

This clone showed up just a few times. The chain links TRBV29-1 to TRBJ1-1; D gene ambiguous. Trimming took 4 bases from V and 1 from J, leaving 10 bases between them. CDR1 SQVTM and CDR2 ANQGSEA come from the germline V gene. The CDR3 totals 13 residues. The CDR3 spells CSVGRGGNTEAFF. CDR3 DNA sequence: TGCAGCGTTGGTCGGGGAGGGAACACTGAAGCTTTCTTT.

The chain recombines TRBV5-6 with TRBJ1-2; D remains unclear. Looked up from germline, CDR1 is SGHDT and CDR2 is YYEEEE. The CDR3 extends over 15 amino acids. V was clipped by 7 bases and J by 7 bases, with 23 bases between them. CDR3 protein: CASGLPTPVAAGYTF. CDR3 DNA: TGTGCCAGCGGACTTCCTACCCCCGTCGCGGCTGGCTACACCTTC.

CDR3 amino acids: CASSLAPSQDEQFF. CDR3 DNA: TGCGCCAGCAGCTTGGCGCCCTCACAGGATGAGCAGTTCTTC. This chain joins TRBV5-1 and TRBJ2-1, with a possible D match to TRBD1 (5 bases). The CDR3 length is 14 residues. The V end lost 0 bases, the J end lost 8 bases, and 12 bases lay between the germline ends. Per the germline V gene, CDR1 is SGHRS and CDR2 is YFSETQ. The variable domain in full, with the rest retrieved from reference TRBV5-1 and TRBJ2-1, is KAGVTQTPRYLIKTRGQQVTLSCSPISGHRSVSWYQQTPGQGLQFLFEYFSETQRNKGNFPGRFSGRQFSNSRSEMNVSTLELGDSALYLCASSLAPSQDEQFFGPGTRLTVL.

This clone was detected only a few times. This chain uses TRBV28 with TRBJ1-4; no firm D call. V lost 5 bases to trimming and J lost 8 bases, with 15 bases between them. Germline CDR1 MDHEN, CDR2 SYDVKM. CDR3 length: 14 residues. The CDR3, as DNA: TGTGCCAGCAGTACAGTCCCGTGGCGAGAAAAACTGTTTTTT. This codes for CASSTVPWREKLFF.

The chain has TRBV25-1 and TRBJ1-4; a possible D gene is TRBD1 (5 bases). The germline V gene has CDR1 MGHDK and CDR2 SYGVNS. With 2 bases removed from V and 8 bases from J, the gap between germline ends came to 12 bases. This CDR3 is 14 amino acids long. The CDR3 spells CASSERGSDEKLFF. The DNA of the CDR3 is TGTGCCAGCAGTGAACGGGGGTCCGACGAAAAACTGTTTTTT.

This chain uses TRBV7-9 with TRBJ1-4; D not resolved. The germline V gene encodes CDR1 SEHNR and CDR2 FQNEAQ (reference sequence). The CDR3 sequence is 12 residues long. V was pared by 3 bases and J by 4 bases, with 3 bases between. CDR3 coding DNA: TGTGCCAGCAGCTTTCTTAATGAAAAACTGTTTTTT. Protein sequence: CASSFLNEKLFF.